This TCR beta chain was captured by sequencing in a study of PD-1 blockade in classical Hodgkin lymphoma. Findings and caveats of the study: The causes of the repertoire differences, possibly disease activity or prior therapy, remain undefined. Complete responders entered with baseline diversity on par with newly diagnosed patients, the results showed. In newly diagnosed patients, baseline TCR diversity was reportedly below that of healthy donors.

Turning to this clone: Its antigen is still unknown. This same CDR3 is encoded by further DNA sequences in the sample.

The CDR3 covers 16 residues. CDR1 is LGHNA and CDR2 is YSLEER in the germline V gene. V lost 3 bases, J lost 1 base, and 14 bases lay in between. Sequenced by immunoSEQ multiplex PCR; TCRdb stores in-frame clones only, minus some. The sample carries over 15,000 clones, about four fifths recorded once. Exposure to brentuximab vedotin varied, and each patient had relapsed following autologous stem cell transplantation. Best responses fell into complete response, partial response or progressive disease. The specimen was peripheral blood mononuclear cells (PBMCs), collected before the second cycle of nivolumab. This TCR derives from a human donor with classical Hodgkin lymphoma. V gene TRBV4-3 combines with J gene TRBJ2-3; D gene ambiguous. DNA for the CDR3: TGCGCCAGCAGCCAGGAAAACTGGCTGGGCACAGATACGCAGTATTTT. This gives the protein CASSQENWLGTDTQYF.